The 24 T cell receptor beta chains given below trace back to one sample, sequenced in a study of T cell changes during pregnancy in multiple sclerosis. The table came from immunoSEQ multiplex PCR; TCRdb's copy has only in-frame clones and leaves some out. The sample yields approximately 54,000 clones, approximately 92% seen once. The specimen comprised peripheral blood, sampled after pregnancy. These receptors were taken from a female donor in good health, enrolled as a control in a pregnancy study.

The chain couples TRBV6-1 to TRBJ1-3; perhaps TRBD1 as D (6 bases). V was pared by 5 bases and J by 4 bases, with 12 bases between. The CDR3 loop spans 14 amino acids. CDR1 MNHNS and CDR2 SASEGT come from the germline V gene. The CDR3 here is CASSNRGTGNTIYF. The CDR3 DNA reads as TGTGCCAGCAGTAATAGGGGGACCGGAAACACCATATATTTT.

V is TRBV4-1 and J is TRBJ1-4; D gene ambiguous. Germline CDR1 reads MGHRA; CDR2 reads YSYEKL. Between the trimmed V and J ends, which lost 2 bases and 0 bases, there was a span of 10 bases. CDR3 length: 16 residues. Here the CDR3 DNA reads TGCGCCAGCAGCCAATCTTCACCGGCAACTAATGAAAAACTGTTTTTT. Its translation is CASSQSSPATNEKLFF.

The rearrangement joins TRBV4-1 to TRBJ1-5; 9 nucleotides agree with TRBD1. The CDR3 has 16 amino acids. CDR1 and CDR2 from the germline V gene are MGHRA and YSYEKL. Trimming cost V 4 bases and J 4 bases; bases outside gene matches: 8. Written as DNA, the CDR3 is TGCGCCAGCAGCCCGGGGGGACAGGGAGGAAATCAGCCCCAGCATTTT. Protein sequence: CASSPGGQGGNQPQHF.

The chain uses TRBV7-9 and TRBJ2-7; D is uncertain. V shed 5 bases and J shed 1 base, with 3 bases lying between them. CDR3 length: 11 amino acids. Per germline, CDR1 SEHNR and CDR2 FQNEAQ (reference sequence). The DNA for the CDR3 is TGTGCCAGCAGCCCATCCTACGAGCAGTACTTC. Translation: CASSPSYEQYF.

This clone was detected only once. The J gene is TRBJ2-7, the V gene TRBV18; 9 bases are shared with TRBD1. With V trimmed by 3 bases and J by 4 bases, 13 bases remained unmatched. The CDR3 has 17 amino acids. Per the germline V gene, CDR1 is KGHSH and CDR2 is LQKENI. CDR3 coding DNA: TGTGCCAGCTCACCGCCACAACCGGGACAGGGACAGTACGAGCAGTACTTC. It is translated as CASSPPQPGQGQYEQYF.

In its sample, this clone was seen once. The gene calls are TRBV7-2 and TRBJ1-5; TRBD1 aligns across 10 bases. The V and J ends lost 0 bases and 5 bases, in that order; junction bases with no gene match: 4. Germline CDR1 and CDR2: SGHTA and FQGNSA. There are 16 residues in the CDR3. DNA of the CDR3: TGTGCCAGCAGCTTAGCCGGGACAGGGGTTGATCAGCCCCAGCATTTT. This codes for CASSLAGTGVDQPQHF.

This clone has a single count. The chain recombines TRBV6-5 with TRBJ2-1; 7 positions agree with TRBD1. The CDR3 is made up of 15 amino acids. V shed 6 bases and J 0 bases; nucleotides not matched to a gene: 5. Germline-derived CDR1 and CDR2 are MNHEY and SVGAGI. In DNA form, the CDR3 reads TGTGCCAGCAGGCTTAGGGACAGCTCCTACAATGAGCAGTTCTTC. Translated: CASRLRDSSYNEQFF.

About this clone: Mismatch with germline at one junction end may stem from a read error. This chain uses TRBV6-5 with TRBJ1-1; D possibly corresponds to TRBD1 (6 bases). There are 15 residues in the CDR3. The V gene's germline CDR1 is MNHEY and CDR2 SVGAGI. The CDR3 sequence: CAGSYSDRWNTEAFF. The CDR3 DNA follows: TGTGCCGGCAGTTACTCGGACAGATGGAACACTGAAGCTTTCTTT.

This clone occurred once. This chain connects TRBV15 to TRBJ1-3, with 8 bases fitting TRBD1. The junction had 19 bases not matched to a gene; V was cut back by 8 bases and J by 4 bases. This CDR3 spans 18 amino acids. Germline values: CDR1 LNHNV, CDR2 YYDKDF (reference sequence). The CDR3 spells CATHSGGTGTSLGNTIYF. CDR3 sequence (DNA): TGTGCCACCCACAGCGGGGGGACAGGCACTTCGCTCGGAAACACCATATATTTT. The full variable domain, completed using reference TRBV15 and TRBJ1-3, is DAMVIQNPRYQVTQFGKPVTLSCSQTLNHNVMYWYQQKSSQAPKLLFHYYDKDFNNEADTPDNFQSRRPNTSFCFLDIRSPGLGDTAMYLCATHSGGTGTSLGNTIYFGEGSWLTVV.

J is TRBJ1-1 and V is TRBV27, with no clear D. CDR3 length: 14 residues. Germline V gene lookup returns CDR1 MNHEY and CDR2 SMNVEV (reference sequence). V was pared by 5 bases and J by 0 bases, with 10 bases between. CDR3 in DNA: TGTGCCAGCAGTCCTATGCCTGTGAACACTGAAGCTTTCTTT. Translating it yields CASSPMPVNTEAFF.

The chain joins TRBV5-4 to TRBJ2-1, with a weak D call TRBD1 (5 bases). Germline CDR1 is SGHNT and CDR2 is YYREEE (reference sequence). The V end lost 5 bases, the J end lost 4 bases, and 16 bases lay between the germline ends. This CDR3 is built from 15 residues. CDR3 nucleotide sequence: TGTGCCAGCAGTCTCGACAGAACCCTTTACAATGAGCAGTTCTTC. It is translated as CASSLDRTLYNEQFF. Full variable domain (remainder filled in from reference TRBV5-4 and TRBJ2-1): ETGVTQSPTHLIKTRGQQVTLRCSSQSGHNTVSWYQQALGQGPQFIFQYYREEENGRGNFPPRFSGLQFPNYSSELNVNALELDDSALYLCASSLDRTLYNEQFFGPGTRLTVL.

The CDR3 spells CASSVKAGGFDEQFF. The CDR3 region has the DNA TGTGCCAGCAGTGTAAAAGCGGGCGGTTTCGATGAGCAGTTCTTC. J is TRBJ2-1 and V is TRBV6-4; TRBD2 might be the D (6 bases). The CDR3 sequence is 15 residues long. The germline gives CDR1 MRHNA, CDR2 SNTAGT. Trimming cost V 4 bases and J 8 bases, with 18 bases left between them.

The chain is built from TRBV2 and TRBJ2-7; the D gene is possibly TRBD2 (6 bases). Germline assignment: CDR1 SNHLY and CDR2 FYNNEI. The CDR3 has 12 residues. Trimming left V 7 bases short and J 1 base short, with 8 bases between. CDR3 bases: TGTGCCAGCACGCGGGAATCCTACGAGCAGTACTTC. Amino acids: CASTRESYEQYF.

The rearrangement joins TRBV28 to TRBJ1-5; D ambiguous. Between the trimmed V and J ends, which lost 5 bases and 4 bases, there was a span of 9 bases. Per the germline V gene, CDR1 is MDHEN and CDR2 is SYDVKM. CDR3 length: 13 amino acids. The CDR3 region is CASSPQINQPQHF. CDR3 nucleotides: TGTGCCAGCAGTCCGCAGATTAATCAGCCCCAGCATTTT.

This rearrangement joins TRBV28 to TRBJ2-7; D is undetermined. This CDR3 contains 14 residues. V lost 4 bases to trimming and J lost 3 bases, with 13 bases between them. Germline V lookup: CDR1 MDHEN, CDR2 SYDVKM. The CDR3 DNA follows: TGTGCCAGCAGTTCCCCCCTCTTTTTCTACGAGCAGTACTTC. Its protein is CASSSPLFFYEQYF.

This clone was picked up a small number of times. Here the CDR3 DNA reads TGTGCCAGCAGCTTAGTCCTACAGGGTCTAAATGAAAAACTGTTTTTT. It translates to CASSLVLQGLNEKLFF. V and J are TRBV7-9 and TRBJ1-4, with D tentatively TRBD1 (6 bases). CDR1 is SEHNR, CDR2 FQNEAQ, per germline (reference sequence). V was cut by 1 base and J by 5 bases, with 14 bases left in between. CDR3 length: 16 residues.

The DNA of the CDR3 is TGTGCCAGTAGTAAGGGGACTACGAACACCGGGGAGCTGTTTTTT. It specifies CASSKGTTNTGELFF. The rearrangement links TRBV19 to TRBJ2-2; TRBD2 matches 7 bases. Germline V gene data show CDR1 as LNHDA and CDR2 as SQIVND (reference sequence). The CDR3 has 15 residues. The V and J ends lost 4 bases and 0 bases, in that order; junction bases with no gene match: 2.

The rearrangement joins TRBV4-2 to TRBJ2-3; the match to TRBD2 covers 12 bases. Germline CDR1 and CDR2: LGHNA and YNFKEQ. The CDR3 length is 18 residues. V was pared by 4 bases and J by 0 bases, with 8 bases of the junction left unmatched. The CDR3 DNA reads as TGTGCCAGCAGCCCCCGCCCCGGACTAGCGGGAAGCACAGATACGCAGTATTTT. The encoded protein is CASSPRPGLAGSTDTQYF.

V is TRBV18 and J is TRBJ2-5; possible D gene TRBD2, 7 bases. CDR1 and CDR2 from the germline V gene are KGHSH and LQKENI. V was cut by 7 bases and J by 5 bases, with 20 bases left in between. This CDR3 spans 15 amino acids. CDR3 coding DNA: TGTGCCAGCTTCCCTAATGGGGGGGCCTTCGAGACCCAGTACTTC. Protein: CASFPNGGAFETQYF.

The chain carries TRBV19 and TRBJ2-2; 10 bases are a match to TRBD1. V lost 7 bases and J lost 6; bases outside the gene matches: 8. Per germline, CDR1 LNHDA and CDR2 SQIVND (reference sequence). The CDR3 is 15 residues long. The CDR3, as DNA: TGTGCCAGTACCGGGGGGACAGGGGTGTCCGGGGAGCTGTTTTTT. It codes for CASTGGTGVSGELFF.

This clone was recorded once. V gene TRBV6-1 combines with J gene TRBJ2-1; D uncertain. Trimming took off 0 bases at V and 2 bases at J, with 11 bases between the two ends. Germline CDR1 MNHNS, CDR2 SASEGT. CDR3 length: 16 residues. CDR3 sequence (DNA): TGTGCCAGCAGTGAAGCCCTGCGATATCCCTACAATGAGCAGTTCTTC. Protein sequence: CASSEALRYPYNEQFF.

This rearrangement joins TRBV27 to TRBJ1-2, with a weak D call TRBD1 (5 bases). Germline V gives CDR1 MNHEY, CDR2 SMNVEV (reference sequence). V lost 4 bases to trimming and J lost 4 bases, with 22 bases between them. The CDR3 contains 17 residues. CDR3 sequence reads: CASSSTRPGSGGYGYTF. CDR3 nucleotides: TGTGCCAGCAGTTCCACCCGGCCAGGGTCGGGCGGCTATGGCTACACCTTC.

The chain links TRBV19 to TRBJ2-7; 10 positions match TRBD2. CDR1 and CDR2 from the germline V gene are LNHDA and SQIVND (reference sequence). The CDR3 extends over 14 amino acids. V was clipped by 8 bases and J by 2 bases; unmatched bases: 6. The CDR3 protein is CASGGGTSAYEQYF. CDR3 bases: TGTGCCAGTGGGGGTGGGACTAGCGCCTACGAGCAGTACTTC.

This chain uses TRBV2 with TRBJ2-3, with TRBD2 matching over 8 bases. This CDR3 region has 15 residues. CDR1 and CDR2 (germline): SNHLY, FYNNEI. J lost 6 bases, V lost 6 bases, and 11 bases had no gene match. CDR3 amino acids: CASSRQGLEEDTQYF. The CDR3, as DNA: TGTGCCAGCAGCCGCCAGGGACTAGAGGAGGATACGCAGTATTTT.